These 10 T cell receptor beta chains were all obtained from the same sample, sequenced in a study of brain T cells in children with intractable seizures. Produced via immunoSEQ multiplex PCR; TCRdb's table is partial and in-frame only. Of about 76,000 clones in the sample, around 93% are singletons; the top ten hold about 1.4%. Specimen: peripheral blood, collected at surgery. Receptors originate from a boy in the first two years of life with tuberous sclerosis and intractable seizures.

The chain carries TRBV12-3 or TRBV12-4 and TRBJ1-2; D unresolved. This CDR3 spans 13 amino acids. V lost 1 base to trimming and J lost 7 bases, with 10 bases between them. The CDR3 is CASSLGSLSGYTF. CDR3 sequence (DNA): TGTGCCAGCAGTTTAGGATCCTTGAGTGGCTACACCTTC.

J is TRBJ1-5 and V is TRBV6-5; TRBD1 agrees at 7 bases. Germline V CDR1 and CDR2: MNHEY, SVGAGI. The CDR3 runs to 16 residues. The junction had 11 bases not matched to a gene; V was cut back by 4 bases and J by 5 bases. This CDR3 reads CASSLRQGGWDQPQHF. The CDR3 DNA sequence: TGTGCCAGCAGTTTAAGACAGGGCGGATGGGATCAGCCCCAGCATTTT.

The chain uses TRBV5-4 and TRBJ2-7; the D gene is possibly TRBD1 (6 bases). V was trimmed by 5 bases and J by 5 bases, leaving 17 bases between them. Germline V gene lookup returns CDR1 SGHNT and CDR2 YYREEE (reference sequence). The CDR3 contains 14 residues. The DNA of the CDR3 is TGTGCCAGCAGGTCGGAACAGGGAAGAAACGAGCAGTACTTC. Translating it yields CASRSEQGRNEQYF.

The chain has TRBV6-5 and TRBJ1-5, with a possible D match to TRBD1 (5 bases). The length of the CDR3 is 15 residues. In germline, CDR1 is MNHEY, CDR2 SVGAGI. V was pared by 10 bases and J by 5 bases, with 21 bases between. CDR3 DNA: TGTGCCAACCCCCCGATGGGAGGGGAGCATCAGCCCCAGCATTTT. It encodes CANPPMGGEHQPQHF.

V gene TRBV6-6 combines with J gene TRBJ2-7; D perhaps matches TRBD1 (6 bases). V gave up 5 bases and J gave up 4 bases, with 21 bases separating them. Per germline, CDR1 MNHNY and CDR2 SVGAGI (reference sequence). This CDR3 region has 16 residues. The CDR3 bases are TGTGCCAGCAGTCGCCCGGGTAGACAGGTTGGTTACGAGCAGTACTTC. Encoded protein: CASSRPGRQVGYEQYF.

The chain combines TRBV4-2 with TRBJ1-6, with 7 bases aligning to TRBD1. Germline lookup yields CDR1 LGHNA and CDR2 YNFKEQ. V shed 4 bases, J shed 9 bases, and the junction held 6 bases outside the gene matches. The CDR3 is 14 residues long. The chain's CDR3 is CASSLDRDGSPLHF. The DNA for the CDR3 is TGTGCCAGCAGCCTTGACAGGGACGGTTCACCCCTCCACTTT.

This rearrangement joins TRBV7-9 to TRBJ1-1; D is ambiguous. Germline V gives CDR1 SEHNR, CDR2 FQNEAQ (reference sequence). The CDR3 has 15 residues. V was clipped by 8 bases and J by 0 bases, with 16 bases between them. The CDR3 region is CASLSRGGMNTEAFF. The CDR3 DNA is TGTGCCAGCCTAAGCCGAGGTGGGATGAACACTGAAGCTTTCTTT.

The V gene is TRBV12-3 or TRBV12-4, the J gene TRBJ2-4, with D unresolved. The V end was cut by 1 base, the J end by 7 bases, with 5 bases between. The CDR3 contains 12 residues. Here the CDR3 DNA reads TGTGCCAGCAGTTTAGGCGGCAACATTCAGTACTTC. Residues: CASSLGGNIQYF.

The chain combines TRBV9 with TRBJ2-4; TRBD2 aligns across 7 bases. The CDR3 length is 14 residues. V was pared by 0 bases and J by 7 bases, with 4 bases of the junction left unmatched. Germline V lookup: CDR1 SGDLS, CDR2 YYNGEE. CDR3 coding DNA: TGTGCCAGCAGCGTAGGGCTAGCGGATAACATTCAGTACTTC. This codes for CASSVGLADNIQYF.

The gene calls are TRBV2 and TRBJ2-1; D may be TRBD2 (6 bases). The CDR3 spans 16 residues. Trimming took 4 bases from V and 7 from J, leaving 20 bases between them. CDR1 and CDR2 from the germline V gene are SNHLY and FYNNEI. The CDR3: CASSGEAAQAGNEQFF. The CDR3 nucleotides are TGTGCCAGCAGTGGGGAGGCGGCACAGGCGGGGAATGAGCAGTTCTTC.